Listed here are 4 T cell receptor beta chains from one sample, sequenced in a study of cytotoxic CD8 clonotypes in ibrutinib-treated CLL. Method: immunoSEQ multiplex PCR; TCRdb's copy keeps in-frame clones and lacks some. This table holds about 300,000 clones, around 76% found once. The sample consisted of PBMCs, taken at disease progression, from a patient treated with ibrutinib. Receptor source: a human donor with chronic lymphocytic leukemia.

This clone was recorded only once. The chain has TRBV5-1 and TRBJ1-4; D ambiguous. The CDR3 loop spans 15 amino acids. With 4 bases removed from V and 2 bases from J, the gap between germline ends came to 12 bases. From germline, CDR1 is SGHRS and CDR2 YFSETQ. The CDR3: CASSPRVGTNEKLFF. In nucleotides, the CDR3 is TGCGCCAGCAGCCCCCGTGTTGGTACTAATGAAAAACTGTTTTTT.

The V and J genes are TRBV10-1 and TRBJ2-7, with 8 bases aligning to TRBD1. V lost 0 bases and J lost 6; bases outside the gene matches: 10. Germline-derived CDR1 and CDR2 are WNHNN and SYGVQD (reference sequence). The CDR3 runs to 16 residues. CDR3 loop: CASSESKGQGAREQYF. DNA for the CDR3: TGCGCCAGCAGTGAGTCGAAGGGCCAGGGGGCACGCGAGCAGTACTTC.

The chain uses TRBV5-1 and TRBJ1-2; D gene unclear. The V end was cut by 1 base, the J end by 5 bases, with 15 bases between. The CDR3 extends over 15 amino acids. Germline values: CDR1 SGHRS, CDR2 YFSETQ. The CDR3 is CASSLFTATPYGYTF. In DNA form, the CDR3 reads TGCGCCAGCAGCTTGTTTACCGCCACCCCGTATGGCTACACCTTC.

This sequence joins TRBV25-1 and TRBJ2-6; D call uncertain. Germline V gene data show CDR1 as MGHDK and CDR2 as SYGVNS. The CDR3 is 16 amino acids. V was pared by 1 base and J by 1 base, with 8 bases between. The DNA of the CDR3 is TGTGCCAGCAGTGAATGGTCGGCTTCTGGGGCCAACGTCCTGACTTTC. Translating it yields CASSEWSASGANVLTF.